The 27 T cell receptor beta chains given below trace back to one sample, sequenced in a study of read filtering for tumor transcriptome and immune sequencing. Molecular barcoded adaptors covering alpha/delta and beta/gamma chains were used on roughly 370 ng RNA. One entry per CDR3 protein, called by TCRdb with MiXCR from the reads. The sample includes some 30,000 distinct CDR3 sequences, approximately 17% of them seen just once. Sequenced material: a population of CD138-negative cells sorted from bone marrow. All receptors derive from a donor at least 40 years old with multiple myeloma.

CDR3 nucleotides: TGTGCCAGCAGTTACTCGACACGGATGGTAACTTTCTTT. It yields the protein CASSYSTRMVTFF. The chain couples TRBV6-6 to TRBJ1-1; D is uncertain. V was trimmed by 0 bases and J by 12 bases, leaving 14 bases between them. Looked up from germline, CDR1 is MNHNY and CDR2 is SVGAGI (reference sequence). CDR3 length equals 13 residues.

As concerns this clonotype: A far larger clone is only one base removed, so a read error is likely. The chain recombines TRBV6-6 with TRBJ2-6, with 9 bases matching TRBD1. Germline CDR1 and CDR2: MNHNY and SVGAGI (reference sequence). The CDR3 has 17 amino acids. Here the CDR3 DNA reads TGTGCCAGCAGTGGAACAACAGGGGGCACTGGGGCCGACGTCCTGACTTTC. This gives the protein CASSGTTGGTGADVLTF.

Points on this clonotype: The conserved final phenylalanine or tryptophan is absent from the CDR3, which likely points to a read error. CDR3 nucleotides: TGCGCCAGCAGCCAAGGTGCGAGGAGGGAAGAGACCCAGTACTAC. This translates into CASSQGARREETQYY. V gene TRBV4-1 combines with J gene TRBJ2-5; TRBD2 is a possible D gene (6 bases). The V gene's germline CDR1 is MGHRA and CDR2 YSYEKL. The CDR3 has 15 residues. Trimming pared 1 base from V and 3 bases from J, leaving 12 bases between.

This clonotype was seen more than once but under ten times. The chain joins TRBV6-5 to TRBJ2-3; TRBD1 agrees at 8 bases. This CDR3 has 16 residues. The V and J ends lost 3 bases and 4 bases, in that order; junction bases with no gene match: 9. The germline CDR1 and CDR2 sequences are MNHEY and SVGAGI. DNA of the CDR3: TGTGCCAGCAGTTATTCAACGGGGACAGGATCAGATACGCAGTATTTT. It codes for CASSYSTGTGSDTQYF.

Many counts were recorded for this clonotype. This chain links TRBV18 with TRBJ1-6; no firm D call. Germline values: CDR1 KGHSH, CDR2 LQKENI. V lost 1 base and J lost 7, with 8 bases in between. This CDR3 comprises 14 residues. The chain's CDR3 is CASSPRADNSPLHF. CDR3 coding DNA: TGTGCCAGCTCACCACGCGCAGACAATTCACCCCTCCACTTT.

This clonotype is medium-sized (0.01 to 0.1%) by share. The V and J genes are TRBV7-9 and TRBJ2-6; unclear D gene. V was trimmed by 1 base and J by 1 base, leaving 5 bases between them. CDR3 length: 15 amino acids. The germline V gene encodes CDR1 SEHNR and CDR2 FQNEAQ (reference sequence). Here the CDR3 reads CASSLGVSGANVLTF. The CDR3 DNA is TGTGCCAGCAGCTTAGGGGTTTCTGGGGCCAACGTCCTGACTTTC.

The gene calls are TRBV7-2 and TRBJ2-3; 8 bases agree with TRBD2. This CDR3 has 16 residues. Trimming cost V 4 bases and J 2 bases; bases outside gene matches: 8. Looked up from germline, CDR1 is SGHTA and CDR2 is FQGNSA. Here the CDR3 reads CASSSGTSGYTDTQYF. CDR3 coding DNA: TGTGCCAGCAGCTCGGGCACTAGCGGATACACAGATACGCAGTATTTT.

This clonotype was seen ten or more times. The V call is TRBV7-2, the J call TRBJ2-7, with 8 bases matching TRBD1. V lost 5 bases and J lost 5; bases outside the gene matches: 23. Germline CDR1 reads SGHTA; CDR2 reads FQGNSA. The CDR3 runs 19 residues. The CDR3, as DNA: TGTGCCAGCAGCGGCGAGGAGGACAGGGCAATAGTGGGTGGGGACGAGCAGTACTTC. Amino acids: CASSGEEDRAIVGGDEQYF.

This clonotype was found a few times. This may stem from a read error, because a much larger clone lies one nucleotide away. This chain joins TRBV5-8 and TRBJ1-4, with a tentative D call TRBD1 (6 bases). V was shortened by 3 bases and J by 10 bases, with 19 bases between the two germline ends. The CDR3 extends over 15 amino acids. Germline lookup yields CDR1 SGHTS and CDR2 YDEGEE. For the CDR3, the DNA is TGTGCCAGCAGCTCCCCTTCCAGGGGTTCGGGAAAACTGTTTTTT. Its translation is CASSSPSRGSGKLFF.

This clonotype was found once. Given a much more abundant clone one base away, this may be a read error. The J gene is TRBJ1-1, the V gene TRBV7-9; 8 nucleotides line up with TRBD1. The V gene end was trimmed by 4 bases and the J gene end by 1 base; junction bases not matched to a gene: 11. The CDR3 loop spans 17 amino acids. Germline V gene sequence: CDR1 SEHNR, CDR2 FQNEAQ (reference sequence). CDR3 residues: CASSSISDREGNTEAFF. The CDR3 DNA follows: TGTGCCAGCAGCTCGATTTCGGACAGGGAGGGGAACACTGAAGCTTTCTTT. Full variable domain (rest looked up from reference TRBV7-9 and TRBJ1-1): DTGVSQNPRHKITKRGQNVTFRCDPISEHNRLYWYRQTLGQGPEFLTYFQNEAQLEKSRLLSDRFSAERPKGSFSTLEIQRTEQGDSAMYLCASSSISDREGNTEAFFGQGTRLTVV.

This clonotype is a singleton in its sample. This could be a read error, since a much larger clone is one nucleotide away. The chain is built from TRBV30 and TRBJ2-1, with 7 bases aligning to TRBD2. The CDR3 sequence is 11 residues long. Germline V gives CDR1 GTSNPN, CDR2 SVGIG (reference sequence). The CDR3: CAWEREDEQSF. The CDR3 nucleotides are TGTGCCTGGGAACGGGAGGATGAGCAGTCCTTC.

This clonotype was detected ten times or more. The chain recombines TRBV20-1 with TRBJ1-5; D is uncertain. Germline V gene data show CDR1 as DFQATT and CDR2 as SNEGSKA (reference sequence). Trimming removed 6 bases at V and 4 bases at J, with 16 bases between. The CDR3 runs to 14 residues. DNA of the CDR3: TGCAGTGCAAAGCCCGGCATACGGAATCAGCCCCAGCATTTT. This encodes CSAKPGIRNQPQHF.

Ten or more counts support this clonotype. This chain uses TRBV18 with TRBJ2-4; D tentatively fits TRBD1 or TRBD2 (8 bases each). Trimming removed 3 bases from V and 1 base from J, with 28 bases in between. The CDR3 extends over 21 amino acids. In germline, CDR1 is KGHSH, CDR2 LQKENI. The CDR3 is CASSPGTGLGRASGAKNIQYF. The CDR3, as DNA: TGTGCCAGCTCACCCGGGACAGGACTTGGCAGGGCTAGCGGGGCCAAAAACATTCAGTACTTC.

This clonotype was seen repeatedly, ten times or more. The rearrangement uses TRBV7-3 and TRBJ2-1; maybe TRBD2 (6 bases). This CDR3 region has 15 residues. V was clipped by 1 base and J by 7 bases, with 14 bases between them. Germline CDR1 is SGHTA and CDR2 is FQGTGA. CDR3: CASSLNGGLLNEQFF. CDR3 nucleotide sequence: TGTGCCAGCAGCTTAAATGGGGGACTCCTTAATGAGCAGTTCTTC.

This clonotype was picked up many times. This rearrangement joins TRBV9 to TRBJ2-2, with D perhaps assigned TRBD1 or TRBD2 (6 bases each). The germline CDR1 and CDR2 sequences are SGDLS and YYNGEE. The CDR3 loop spans 16 amino acids. V dropped 0 bases and J dropped 4 bases, with 13 bases sitting between them. The CDR3 DNA is TGTGCCAGCAGCGTAGCTGGGGGGCTAGGCACCGGGGAGCTGTTTTTT. It encodes CASSVAGGLGTGELFF.

As to this clonotype: An end of the junction differs from the germline gene, which may be a read error. This chain uses TRBV24-1 with TRBJ2-7; a weak D match, TRBD2 (6 bases). The CDR3 loop spans 12 amino acids. In germline, CDR1 is KGHDR, CDR2 SFDVKD. CDR3 coding DNA: TGTGCCATCAGTGATGGACTATACGAACAGTACTTC. Protein: CAISDGLYEQYF.

A note on this clonotype: An end of the junction differs from the germline gene, which may be a read error. This CDR3 reads CAGSSYSEDTQYF. DNA of the CDR3: TGTGCCGGCAGCTCCTACTCGGAAGATACGCAGTATTTT. This chain connects TRBV5-6 to TRBJ2-3; no clear D. Germline values: CDR1 SGHDT, CDR2 YYEEEE. This CDR3 comprises 13 residues.

This clonotype came up many times. The chain links TRBV2 to TRBJ2-3; D gene ambiguous. With 0 bases removed from V and 6 bases from J, the gap between germline ends came to 10 bases. This CDR3 spans 14 amino acids. Germline V lookup: CDR1 SNHLY, CDR2 FYNNEI. Written as DNA, the CDR3 is TGTGCCAGCAGTGAAGCGATAGGCCAGGATACGCAGTATTTT. Protein sequence: CASSEAIGQDTQYF.

This clonotype was seen ten or more times. The rearrangement uses TRBV30 and TRBJ2-2; 14 nucleotides align to TRBD2. Germline V gene lookup returns CDR1 GTSNPN and CDR2 SVGIG (reference sequence). The CDR3 spans 17 residues. Trimming at V came to 6 bases and at J to 5 bases, leaving 11 bases not matched to a gene. The CDR3 DNA is TGTGCCTGTCCACACGGGACTAGCGGGAGTTGGACCGGGGAGCTGTTTTTT. Its translation is CACPHGTSGSWTGELFF.

In its sample, this clonotype was seen a few times. J is TRBJ2-4 and V is TRBV20-1, with 8 bases fitting TRBD2. There are 16 residues in the CDR3. With V trimmed by 5 bases and J by 1 base, 10 bases remained unmatched. In germline, CDR1 is DFQATT, CDR2 SNEGSKA (reference sequence). CDR3 bases: TGCAGTGCTCCCGCCAGCGGGAGAGGGGCCAAAAACATTCAGTACTTC. This translates into CSAPASGRGAKNIQYF.

This clonotype was found many times. Here the CDR3 reads CASSPRRDLNTEAFF. As DNA, the CDR3 is TGTGCCAGCTCACCACGGAGGGACTTGAACACTGAAGCTTTCTTT. The V gene is TRBV18, the J gene TRBJ1-1, with D perhaps TRBD1 (5 bases). The V end was cut by 1 base, the J end by 0 bases, with 9 bases between. The CDR3 loop spans 15 amino acids. Germline CDR1 KGHSH, CDR2 LQKENI.

As for this clonotype: The junction departs from the called germline gene at one end, perhaps through a read error. J is TRBJ2-1 and V is TRBV15, with D perhaps TRBD1 (6 bases). CDR3 size: 14 residues. From germline, CDR1 is LNHNV and CDR2 YYDKDF (reference sequence). CDR3 residues: CAASRVPAPRGRFF. CDR3 DNA: TGTGCCGCCAGCAGAGTGCCAGCCCCCAGGGGTCGGTTCTTC. Combining the CDR3 with reference TRBV15 and TRBJ2-1 gives the whole variable domain DAMVIQNPRYQVTQFGKPVTLSCSQTLNHNVMYWYQQKSSQAPKLLFHYYDKDFNNEADTPDNFQSRRPNTSFCFLDIRSPGLGDTAMYLCAASRVPAPRGRFFGPGTRLTVL.

The table lists this clonotype with many counts. This chain links TRBV12-3 or TRBV12-4 with TRBJ2-1, with TRBD2 as a possible D gene (5 bases). Trimming shortened V by 4 bases and J by 4 bases, and 5 bases separated the two germline ends. The CDR3 loop spans 12 amino acids. The CDR3 is CASSWEYNEQFF. CDR3 bases: TGTGCCAGCAGTTGGGAGTACAATGAGCAGTTCTTC.

The rearrangement joins TRBV30 to TRBJ1-1, with a weak D call TRBD1 (5 bases). Trimming stripped 5 bases from V and 0 bases from J, with 19 bases between. The CDR3 contains 16 residues. CDR1 GTSNPN and CDR2 SVGIG come from the germline V gene (reference sequence). DNA of the CDR3: TGTGCCTGGGCCCCGGTGGGGGGTAGGATGAACACTGAAGCTTTCTTT. This encodes CAWAPVGGRMNTEAFF.

This clonotype was observed many times. The DNA of the CDR3 is TGTGCCAGCAGCCAAGATAGTGGGGGCACTGAAGCTTTCTTT. Protein sequence: CASSQDSGGTEAFF. J is TRBJ1-1 and V is TRBV14, with a possible D match to TRBD1 (5 bases). With 0 bases removed from V and 4 bases from J, the gap between germline ends came to 9 bases. The length of the CDR3 is 14 residues. Germline CDR1 reads SGHDN; CDR2 reads FVKESK.

This clonotype was found many times. This chain connects TRBV20-1 to TRBJ2-1, with D possibly being TRBD2 (5 bases). V shed 6 bases and J shed 0 bases, with 12 bases lying between them. Germline-derived CDR1 and CDR2 are DFQATT and SNEGSKA (reference sequence). The CDR3 spans 14 residues. The CDR3 DNA sequence: TGCAGTGCCCGGCAGCGGAACTCCTACAATGAGCAGTTCTTC. Its translation: CSARQRNSYNEQFF.

This rearrangement joins TRBV5-6 to TRBJ1-4, with D perhaps TRBD1 (6 bases). Germline values: CDR1 SGHDT, CDR2 YYEEEE. This CDR3 contains 14 residues. V shed 6 bases and J shed 7 bases, with 16 bases lying between them. As DNA, the CDR3 is TGTGCCAGCAACATACAGGGCGTCGGTGAAAAACTGTTTTTT. It yields the protein CASNIQGVGEKLFF.